This record looks at one T cell receptor (beta chain) sequence and its context. Original methodology: Amplification of reference gene primers was used by the study to estimate nucleated cell counts. Sequenced by immunoSEQ multiplex PCR; TCRdb stores in-frame clones only, minus some. V, J and clone size reflect that table, while D and trimming were determined from the DNA. The table lists approximately 210,000 clones, roughly 92% of them singletons, with 0.76% in the top ten. These data belong to a study of blood T cell repertoires in COVID-19. Study background: Italy, Spain and the United States were the sources of the convalescent and acute COVID-19 samples.

The CDR3 loop spans 14 amino acids. Germline values: CDR1 SGHKS, CDR2 YYEKEE (reference sequence). Trimming took 4 bases from V and 9 from J; bases not matched to a gene: 7. The sequence was obtained from a man aged 30 to 45 with COVID-19, enrolled during active disease. The sample comprised peripheral blood. The chain links TRBV5-5 to TRBJ1-6; TRBD1 aligns across 7 bases. CDR3 nucleotide sequence: TGTGCCAGCAGCCCGAGACAGGGCGGTTCACCCCTCCACTTT. Its protein is CASSPRQGGSPLHF.